This TCR beta chain was recorded in a study of CD8 T cells in Susac syndrome. General observations from the study: CD4+ repertoires of Susac syndrome patients lacked detectable clonal expansion.

RNA amounts of about 0.45 to 1 ug underwent reverse transcription with random hexamers. TCRdb itself ran the immunoSEQ multiplex PCR reads through MiXCR, one entry per CDR3 protein. The sample yields 120,000 to 150,000 distinct CDR3 sequences, 90% to 96% seen once. TCR beta from blood CD8+ and CD4+ T cells was sequenced. Purification of the CD8+ and CD4+ T cells relied on negative isolation, and TEMRA cells underwent FACS enrichment. This CDR3 is built from 17 residues. The germline V gene has CDR1 SGDLS and CDR2 YYNGEE. Between the trimmed V and J ends, which lost 3 bases and 0 bases, there was a span of 13 bases. Notes on this clonotype: Its antigen remains unknown.

Material: CD4+ T cells from PBMCs. The chain uses TRBV9 and TRBJ2-6; D is uncertain. The source is a human donor with Susac syndrome. CDR3 loop: CASSAAQSISGANVLTF. The CDR3 DNA reads TGTGCCAGCAGCGCAGCACAGTCCATCTCTGGGGCCAACGTCCTGACTTTC.